The clone carrying this TCR beta chain occurred a few times. Germline and junction disagree at one end, which may indicate a read error. TCRdb processed the PCR reads anew with MiXCR; each CDR3 protein has one entry. The sample has 16,000 or so distinct CDR3 sequences, around 53% seen once. The sample originates from a study of CD4 and CD8 cells across lung adenocarcinoma regions. Donors had localized lung adenocarcinoma, a non-small cell lung cancer. The sequencing input was CD8+ T cells from the center of a lung tumor. This clonotype originated in a female donor with lung adenocarcinoma. The CD4 and CD8 labels of this study may be unreliable.

The CDR3 coding sequence is TGTGCCAGCAGTTGCGTGGGGCCCGGGGGCCGGGGCCCAGATACGCAGTATTTC. It codes for CASSCVGPGGRGPDTQYF. V is TRBV6-5 and J is TRBJ2-3, with D perhaps given as TRBD1 or TRBD2 (6 bases each). The CDR3 is 18 amino acids. CDR1 is MNHEY and CDR2 is SVGAGI in the germline V gene.